The source of this T cell receptor (beta chain) is a study of CD8 T cells in ankylosing spondylitis. General study results and limits: Disease-linked clones bore a CD8+ phenotype, appearing relatively rarely in peripheral blood. Reports say disease-linked clones showed up significantly more in matched ankylosing spondylitis synovial fluid. Earlier literature documents some of the motif variants in reactive arthritis synovial fluid and blood. Ankylosing spondylitis blood seemed to carry a telltale TCR beta motif made of roughly eight highly homologous variants.

This clonotype was counted ten times or more. The antigen is not known. The germline V and J ends were trimmed by 3 bases and 4 bases, with 13 bases remaining between them. Germline V gene sequence: CDR1 SGDLS, CDR2 YYNGEE. The CDR3 spans 14 residues. TCRdb recomputed calls from the 5' RACE reads with MiXCR, one row per CDR3 protein. There are tens of thousands of distinct CDR3 sequences in the sample; 6% occur only once, and approximately 12% lies in the top ten. The receptor was derived from a male donor with ankylosing spondylitis or in good health (not recorded which). The material sequenced was blood, either unsorted or a sorted T cell fraction (not recorded which). The V and J genes are TRBV9 and TRBJ1-2; the D is unclear. CDR3 sequence reads: CASSGMRTSYGYTF. The CDR3 DNA follows: TGTGCCAGCAGCGGGATGCGGACGTCCTATGGCTACACCTTC.